Listed here are 9 T cell receptor beta chains from one sample, sequenced in a study of shared clonotypes between healthy human individuals. Here immunoSEQ multiplex PCR was the method, and the copy in TCRdb shows in-frame clones only, minus some. The sample records hundreds of thousands of clones, around 97% being singletons. Sample: naive CD4+ T cells sorted from blood. Described subset: CD45RA+ positively selected. These receptors were collected from a young woman in good health.

As DNA, the CDR3 is TGTGCCAGCAGCTTATTTGGTAGCGGGAGTTTCGACACCGGGGAGCTGTTTTTT. Translation gives CASSLFGSGSFDTGELFF. This rearrangement joins TRBV11-3 to TRBJ2-2, with 9 bases lining up with TRBD2. The CDR3 contains 18 residues. Germline V gene lookup returns CDR1 SGHNT and CDR2 YENEEA. V shed 2 bases, J shed 3 bases, and the junction held 10 bases outside the gene matches.

On this clone: The same CDR3 can be traced to other DNA sequences in this sample. This chain joins TRBV2 and TRBJ2-2, with D unclear. V was clipped by 0 bases and J by 0 bases, with 2 bases between them. Germline-derived CDR1 and CDR2 are SNHLY and FYNNEI. The CDR3 sequence is 14 residues long. CDR3: CASSEAANTGELFF. The CDR3 region has the DNA TGTGCCAGCAGTGAAGCGGCGAACACCGGGGAGCTGTTTTTT.

The chain carries TRBV28 and TRBJ2-5; TRBD1 matches at 7 bases. The J segment lost 5 bases and the V segment lost 5 bases, leaving 8 bases of the junction unmatched. The CDR3 is made up of 14 amino acids. Germline CDR1 is MDHEN and CDR2 is SYDVKM. The CDR3 DNA follows: TGTGCCAGCAGTCCTCCGGGCAGGGGGGAGACCCAGTACTTC. This gives the protein CASSPPGRGETQYF.

This clone has a single count. DNA for the CDR3: TGTGCCAGCAAAATGAAGTCACCCCTCCACTTT. It is translated as CASKMKSPLHF. The V gene is TRBV2, the J gene TRBJ1-6; D call uncertain. There are 11 residues in the CDR3. V was pared by 7 bases and J by 10 bases, with 8 bases between. Per the germline V gene, CDR1 is SNHLY and CDR2 is FYNNEI.

This clone has only one observation. The chain links TRBV28 to TRBJ1-1; D remains unclear. In germline, CDR1 is MDHEN, CDR2 SYDVKM. V was pared by 6 bases and J by 8 bases, with 7 bases between. The CDR3 is made up of 10 amino acids. Here the CDR3 DNA reads TGTGCCAGCAGGTCCATCGAAGCTTTCTTT. It encodes CASRSIEAFF.

This chain uses TRBV6-1 with TRBJ1-5; TRBD1 might be the D (5 bases). The V end was cut by 6 bases, the J end by 1 base, with 13 bases between. CDR3 length: 15 amino acids. Per germline, CDR1 MNHNS and CDR2 SASEGT. The CDR3 protein is CASRKDIFSNQPQHF. The CDR3, as DNA: TGTGCCAGCAGAAAGGACATCTTCAGCAATCAGCCCCAGCATTTT.

This rearrangement joins TRBV2 to TRBJ2-5; no clear D. Germline-derived CDR1 and CDR2 are SNHLY and FYNNEI. V was cut by 8 bases and J by 4 bases, with 8 bases left in between. The CDR3 spans 11 residues. The CDR3: CASAARETQYF. As DNA, the CDR3 is TGTGCCAGCGCTGCCCGAGAGACCCAGTACTTC. The whole variable domain, remainder taken from reference TRBV2 and TRBJ2-5, is EPEVTQTPSHQVTQMGQEVILRCVPISNHLYFYWYRQILGQKVEFLVSFYNNEISEKSEIFDDQFSVERPDGSNFTLKIRSTKLEDSAMYFCASAARETQYFGPGTRLLVL.

The chain carries TRBV18 and TRBJ1-4, with 9 bases lining up with TRBD1. Germline V gives CDR1 KGHSH, CDR2 LQKENI. V trimming: 3 bases; J trimming: 7 bases; junction bases outside the gene matches: 18. The CDR3 sequence is 19 residues long. CDR3 nucleotides: TGTGCCAGCTCACCTTCCGGACGATTATGGGACAGGGAAAGTGAAAAACTGTTTTTT. This gives the protein CASSPSGRLWDRESEKLFF.

V gene TRBV28 combines with J gene TRBJ2-7; TRBD1 agrees at 9 bases. Germline V gene data show CDR1 as MDHEN and CDR2 as SYDVKM. The CDR3 spans 14 residues. Unmatched junction bases numbered 12, after V lost 10 bases and J lost 5 bases. The CDR3 coding sequence is TGTGCCACCGAGGGACAGGGTTTTATCCACGAGCAGTACTTC. It encodes CATEGQGFIHEQYF.